The 2 T cell receptor beta chains below come from one sample, sequenced in a study of regulatory and conventional T cells in breast cancer. One entry per CDR3 protein results from TCRdb running MiXCR on the PCR reads. The table records more than 15,000 distinct CDR3 sequences, more than 30% of them present only once. Sequencing was carried out using conventional T cells from blood. The receptors come from a female donor in good health.

This chain links TRBV5-1 with TRBJ2-5, with D uncertain. V shed 4 bases and J shed 3 bases, with 16 bases lying between them. The germline V gene encodes CDR1 SGHRS and CDR2 YFSETQ. The CDR3 runs 15 residues. The CDR3: CASSPDAGKEETQYF. The CDR3 nucleotides are TGCGCCAGCAGCCCAGACGCCGGCAAGGAAGAGACCCAGTACTTC.

This clonotype was observed once. CDR3 sequence: CASKSGNGNQPQHF. CDR3 sequence (DNA): TGTGCCAGCAAGTCCGGTAATGGGAATCAGCCCCAGCATTTT. The rearrangement links TRBV3-1 to TRBJ1-5; no definite D call. CDR3 size: 14 residues. Trimming took off 7 bases at V and 4 bases at J, with 14 bases between the two ends. Per the germline V gene, CDR1 is LGHDT and CDR2 is YNNKEL (reference sequence).